This passage covers 22 T cell receptor beta chains from one sample sequenced in a study of blood T cell repertoires in COVID-19 (dated by TCRdb to 2020 to 2021). Preparation of the library involved the immunoSEQ multiplex PCR assay. The immuneACCESS repertoire file appears here via TCRdb, limited to in-frame rearrangements. These files lack a portion of the clones; in checked studies, under half of the deficit traces to unresolved V genes, and the cause of the others is not known. For this sample there are a few hundred thousand clones; around 89% appear just once. Of the sample, around 1% is held by the ten largest clones. Sequenced: PBMCs or T cells enriched from blood (not recorded which). The receptors were gathered from a man aged 18 to 30 who had recovered from COVID-19.

The chain has TRBV27 and TRBJ2-2, with 8 nucleotides matching TRBD2. The CDR3 has 13 residues. Trimming took 5 bases from V and 7 from J; bases not matched to a gene: 3. CDR1 is MNHEY, CDR2 SMNVEV, per germline (reference sequence). Written as DNA, the CDR3 is TGTGCCAGCAGTATAGCGGGACACGGGGAGCTGTTTTTT. It translates to CASSIAGHGELFF.

The chain links TRBV20-1 to TRBJ2-7; 8 bases align to TRBD1. Trimming removed 5 bases from V and 5 bases from J; junction bases left unmatched: 2. Germline V CDR1 and CDR2: DFQATT, SNEGSKA (reference sequence). The CDR3 is made up of 11 amino acids. The CDR3 loop reads CSAGQGNEQYF. The CDR3 DNA reads TGCAGTGCTGGACAGGGAAACGAGCAGTACTTC.

This rearrangement joins TRBV3-1 (or the pseudogene TRBV3-2) to TRBJ2-7, with D perhaps matching TRBD1 (5 bases). The CDR3 spans 14 residues. The V and J ends lost 0 bases and 5 bases respectively, with 11 bases between them. In germline, CDR1 is LGHDT, CDR2 YNNKEL (reference sequence). CDR3 region: CASSQDTRAHEQYF. In DNA, the CDR3 is TGTGCCAGCAGCCAAGATACCAGGGCCCACGAGCAGTACTTC.

V and J are TRBV28 and TRBJ1-2; no clear D. The CDR3 sequence is 12 residues long. The germline V gene encodes CDR1 MDHEN and CDR2 SYDVKM. Trimming removed 3 bases from V and 4 bases from J, with 6 bases in between. The CDR3 DNA sequence: TGTGCCAGCAGTTTTCAGTCCTATGGCTACACCTTC. Translated: CASSFQSYGYTF.

The rearrangement uses TRBV12-3 or TRBV12-4 and TRBJ2-2; weak D call: TRBD2 (6 bases). V lost 6 bases and J lost 6, with 11 bases in between. The CDR3 is 13 amino acids. CDR3: CASSILAPGELFF. The CDR3 DNA reads TGTGCCAGCAGCATACTAGCTCCCGGGGAGCTGTTTTTT.

The chain couples TRBV6-5 to TRBJ1-6, with D perhaps matching TRBD1 (5 bases). The germline V gene has CDR1 MNHEY and CDR2 SVGAGI. The CDR3 runs to 15 residues. Trimming cost V 1 base and J 10 bases, with 14 bases left between them. CDR3 nucleotides: TGTGCCAGCAGTTACTGGGGCAGGGTAGGATCACCCCTCCACTTT. Protein sequence: CASSYWGRVGSPLHF.

V usage is TRBV5-4 and J usage is TRBJ1-1; D may be TRBD1 (5 bases). Trimming stripped 6 bases from V and 5 bases from J, with 14 bases between. CDR1 and CDR2 (germline): SGHNT, YYREEE (reference sequence). The CDR3 is 13 residues long. The CDR3 here is CASTEVGGTEAFF. CDR3 bases: TGTGCCAGCACCGAAGTGGGGGGGACTGAAGCTTTCTTT.

The chain joins TRBV15 to TRBJ1-1; 12 bases agree with TRBD1. This CDR3 has 17 residues. From germline, CDR1 is LNHNV and CDR2 YYDKDF (reference sequence). V was clipped by 0 bases and J by 5 bases; unmatched bases: 7. The CDR3 is CATSRDSGQGAYTEAFF. The CDR3 coding sequence is TGTGCCACCAGCAGAGATTCGGGACAGGGGGCATATACTGAAGCTTTCTTT. Based on the CDR3 plus reference TRBV15 and TRBJ1-1, the full variable domain is DAMVIQNPRYQVTQFGKPVTLSCSQTLNHNVMYWYQQKSSQAPKLLFHYYDKDFNNEADTPDNFQSRRPNTSFCFLDIRSPGLGDTAMYLCATSRDSGQGAYTEAFFGQGTRLTVV.

V gene TRBV27 combines with J gene TRBJ2-6; a weak D match, TRBD2 (5 bases). Deletions cut 6 bases from V and 2 bases from J, with 14 bases between. This CDR3 is built from 16 residues. Germline CDR1 reads MNHEY; CDR2 reads SMNVEV (reference sequence). The CDR3 DNA reads as TGTGCCAGCAGGCCCTATGTCGGGACTGGGGCCAACGTCCTGACTTTC. As protein: CASRPYVGTGANVLTF. The variable domain in full, completed from reference TRBV27 and TRBJ2-6, reads EAQVTQNPRYLITVTGKKLTVTCSQNMNHEYMSWYRQDPGLGLRQIYYSMNVEVTDKGDVPEGYKVSRKEKRNFPLILESPSPNQTSLYFCASRPYVGTGANVLTFGAGSRLTVL.

This clone was found once. The chain joins TRBV28 to TRBJ1-2; D remains unclear. CDR3 length: 14 residues. V lost 5 bases to trimming and J lost 4 bases, with 14 bases between them. CDR1 is MDHEN and CDR2 is SYDVKM in the germline V gene. The CDR3 loop is CASSPRLGLYGYTF. CDR3 DNA sequence: TGTGCCAGCAGTCCCCGGTTGGGCCTCTATGGCTACACCTTC.

This clone was seen more than once but under ten times. The V call is TRBV10-3, the J call TRBJ2-5, with 14 bases matching TRBD2. In germline, CDR1 is ENHRY, CDR2 SYGVKD. This CDR3 is 17 amino acids long. V lost 0 bases to trimming and J lost 3 bases; unmatched junction nucleotides: 3. CDR3 sequence (DNA): TGTGCCATCAGTGAGTCCGGACTAGCGGGGGGCAAAGAGACCCAGTACTTC. Protein product: CAISESGLAGGKETQYF.

The J gene is TRBJ2-7, the V gene TRBV6-5; TRBD2 agrees at 10 bases. The V gene's germline CDR1 is MNHEY and CDR2 SVGAGI. This CDR3 is 15 amino acids long. The junction had 8 bases not matched to a gene; V was cut back by 7 bases and J by 2 bases. CDR3 residues: CASNLSGRRTYEQYF. In nucleotides, the CDR3 is TGTGCCAGCAACCTTAGCGGGAGGCGAACCTACGAGCAGTACTTC.

This rearrangement joins TRBV7-3 to TRBJ2-3; TRBD2 agrees at 8 bases. The CDR3 loop spans 17 amino acids. Germline CDR1 is SGHTA and CDR2 is FQGTGA. The ends lost 0 bases at V and 4 bases at J; junction bases unmatched: 9. This CDR3 reads CASSLTGGAARADTQYF. The CDR3 DNA is TGTGCCAGCAGCTTAACCGGGGGGGCCGCTAGAGCAGATACGCAGTATTTT.

The genes are TRBV14 and TRBJ2-1, with 9 bases lining up with TRBD2. From germline, CDR1 is SGHDN and CDR2 FVKESK. V shed 2 bases, J shed 3 bases, and the junction held 5 bases outside the gene matches. The CDR3 extends over 16 amino acids. In DNA, the CDR3 is TGTGCCAGCAGCCAAAAACGACTAGCGGACTACAATGAGCAGTTCTTC. This gives the protein CASSQKRLADYNEQFF.

The V call is TRBV4-2, the J call TRBJ1-5; the D is unclear. CDR3 length: 15 amino acids. V was cut by 0 bases and J by 9 bases, with 15 bases left in between. CDR1 and CDR2 from the germline V gene are LGHNA and YNFKEQ. CDR3: CASSQDLALGGPQHF. The CDR3 DNA is TGTGCCAGCAGCCAAGATCTGGCATTAGGCGGGCCCCAGCATTTT.

The chain recombines TRBV19 with TRBJ1-5; no definite D call. Trimming removed 2 bases at V and 5 bases at J, with 4 bases between. The CDR3 is 12 residues long. Germline values: CDR1 LNHDA, CDR2 SQIVND (reference sequence). CDR3: CASSIQDQPQHF. The DNA of the CDR3 is TGTGCCAGTAGTATACAGGATCAGCCCCAGCATTTT. Using reference TRBV19 and TRBJ1-5 for the parts outside the CDR3, the full variable domain is DGGITQSPKYLFRKEGQNVTLSCEQNLNHDAMYWYRQDPGQGLRLIYYSQIVNDFQKGDIAEGYSVSREKKESFPLTVTSAQKNPTAFYLCASSIQDQPQHFGDGTRLSIL.

The rearrangement joins TRBV9 to TRBJ2-1; D is perhaps TRBD2 (5 bases). V shed 7 bases and J shed 15 bases, with 14 bases lying between them. Germline CDR1 and CDR2: SGDLS and YYNGEE. The CDR3 is made up of 10 amino acids. Written as DNA, the CDR3 is TGTGCCAGCGGCGGACTTGGTTTGTTCTTC. This translates into CASGGLGLFF. The complete variable domain, with remaining parts taken from reference TRBV9 and TRBJ2-1, reads DSGVTQTPKHLITATGQRVTLRCSPRSGDLSVYWYQQSLDQGLQFLIQYYNGEERAKGNILERFSAQQFPDLHSELNLSSLELGDSALYFCASGGLGLFFGPGTRLTVL.

V and J are TRBV9 and TRBJ2-3, with 8 nucleotides matching TRBD2. Per germline, CDR1 SGDLS and CDR2 YYNGEE. J was trimmed by 12 bases and V by 2 bases; bases with no gene match: 14. CDR3 length equals 15 residues. CDR3: CASSVSGGQGLHQYF. CDR3 coding DNA: TGTGCCAGCAGCGTCTCGGGGGGGCAGGGCCTTCACCAGTATTTT.

This clone came up once. The rearrangement uses TRBV2 and TRBJ2-7; perhaps TRBD1 as D (6 bases). Germline values: CDR1 SNHLY, CDR2 FYNNEI. The V end was cut by 3 bases, the J end by 5 bases, with 8 bases between. This CDR3 comprises 12 residues. The CDR3 DNA follows: TGTGCCAGCAGTGAGGGGGACAACGAGCAGTACTTC. It specifies CASSEGDNEQYF. The full variable domain, its missing parts supplied by reference TRBV2 and TRBJ2-7, is EPEVTQTPSHQVTQMGQEVILRCVPISNHLYFYWYRQILGQKVEFLVSFYNNEISEKSEIFDDQFSVERPDGSNFTLKIRSTKLEDSAMYFCASSEGDNEQYFGPGTRLTVT.

This chain uses TRBV11-2 with TRBJ2-7; D might be TRBD2 (6 bases). Trimming shortened V by 11 bases and J by 0 bases, and 20 bases separated the two germline ends. Germline values: CDR1 SGHAT, CDR2 FQNNGV. This CDR3 is 15 amino acids long. The CDR3 here is CALGVSGLNSYEQYF. The CDR3, as DNA: TGTGCCCTGGGGGTTAGCGGACTGAACTCCTACGAGCAGTACTTC. The entire variable domain, with the rest obtained from reference TRBV11-2 and TRBJ2-7, is as follows: EAGVAQSPRYKIIEKRQSVAFWCNPISGHATLYWYQQILGQGPKLLIQFQNNGVVDDSQLPKDRFSAERLKGVDSTLKIQPAKLEDSAVYLCALGVSGLNSYEQYFGPGTRLTVT.

The rearrangement links TRBV5-1 to TRBJ1-5; D ambiguous. Germline V CDR1 and CDR2: SGHRS, YFSETQ. This CDR3 comprises 15 residues. Trimming stripped 4 bases from V and 1 base from J, with 12 bases between. The CDR3 DNA reads TGCGCCAGCAGCCGGGAAGGTACGAGCAATCAGCCCCAGCATTTT. This encodes CASSREGTSNQPQHF.

This clone was observed once. J is TRBJ2-2 and V is TRBV14; the D gene is possibly TRBD2 (7 bases). From germline, CDR1 is SGHDN and CDR2 FVKESK. The CDR3 totals 15 residues. The germline V and J ends were trimmed by 3 bases and 7 bases, with 15 bases remaining between them. The CDR3 reads CASSHPGGGDGELFF. CDR3 coding DNA: TGTGCCAGCAGCCACCCAGGAGGGGGGGACGGGGAGCTGTTTTTT.